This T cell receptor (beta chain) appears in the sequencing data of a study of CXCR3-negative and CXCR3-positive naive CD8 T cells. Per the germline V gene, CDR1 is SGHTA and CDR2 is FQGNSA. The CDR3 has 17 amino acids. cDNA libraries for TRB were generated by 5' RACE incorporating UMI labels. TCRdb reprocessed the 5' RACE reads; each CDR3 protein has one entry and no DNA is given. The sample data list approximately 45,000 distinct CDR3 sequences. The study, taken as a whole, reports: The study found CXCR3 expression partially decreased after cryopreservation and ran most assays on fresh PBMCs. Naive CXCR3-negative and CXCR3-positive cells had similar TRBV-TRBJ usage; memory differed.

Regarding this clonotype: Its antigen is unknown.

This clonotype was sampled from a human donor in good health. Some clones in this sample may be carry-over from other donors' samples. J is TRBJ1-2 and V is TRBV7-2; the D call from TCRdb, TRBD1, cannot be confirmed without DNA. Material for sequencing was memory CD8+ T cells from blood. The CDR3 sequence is CASSLLLGGSLNYGYTF. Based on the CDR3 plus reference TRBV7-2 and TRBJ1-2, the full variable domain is GAGVSQSPSNKVTEKGKDVELRCDPISGHTALYWYRQSLGQGLEFLIYFQGNSAPDKSGLPSDRFSAERTGGSVSTLTIQRTQQEDSAVYLCASSLLLGGSLNYGYTFGSGTRLTVV.